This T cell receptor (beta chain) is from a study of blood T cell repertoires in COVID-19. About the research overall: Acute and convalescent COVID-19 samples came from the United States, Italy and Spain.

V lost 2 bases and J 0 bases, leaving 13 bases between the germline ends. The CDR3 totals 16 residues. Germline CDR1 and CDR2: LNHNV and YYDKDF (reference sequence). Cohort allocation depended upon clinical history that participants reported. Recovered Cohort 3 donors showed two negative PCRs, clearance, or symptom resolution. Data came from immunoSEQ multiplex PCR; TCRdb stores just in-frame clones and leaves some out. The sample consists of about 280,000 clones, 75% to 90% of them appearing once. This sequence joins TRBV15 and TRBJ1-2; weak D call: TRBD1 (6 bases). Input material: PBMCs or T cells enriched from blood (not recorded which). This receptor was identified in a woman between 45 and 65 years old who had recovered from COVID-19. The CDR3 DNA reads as TGTGCCACCAGCAGACCTGGGACAAAGTCTAACTATGGCTACACCTTC. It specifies CATSRPGTKSNYGYTF. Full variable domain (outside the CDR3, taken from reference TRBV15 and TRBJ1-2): DAMVIQNPRYQVTQFGKPVTLSCSQTLNHNVMYWYQQKSSQAPKLLFHYYDKDFNNEADTPDNFQSRRPNTSFCFLDIRSPGLGDTAMYLCATSRPGTKSNYGYTFGSGTRLTVV.